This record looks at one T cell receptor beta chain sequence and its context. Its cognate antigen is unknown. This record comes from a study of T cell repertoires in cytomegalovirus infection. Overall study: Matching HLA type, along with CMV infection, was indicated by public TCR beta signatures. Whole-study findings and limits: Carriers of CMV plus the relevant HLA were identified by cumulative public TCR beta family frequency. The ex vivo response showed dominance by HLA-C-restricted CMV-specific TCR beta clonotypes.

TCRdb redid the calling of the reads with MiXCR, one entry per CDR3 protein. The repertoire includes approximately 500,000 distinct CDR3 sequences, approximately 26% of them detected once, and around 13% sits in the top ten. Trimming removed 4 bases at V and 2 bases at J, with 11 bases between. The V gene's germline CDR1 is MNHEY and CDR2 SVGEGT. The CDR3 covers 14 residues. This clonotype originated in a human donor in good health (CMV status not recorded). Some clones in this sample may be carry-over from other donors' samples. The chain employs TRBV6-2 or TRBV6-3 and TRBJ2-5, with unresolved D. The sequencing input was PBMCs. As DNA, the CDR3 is TGTGCCAGCAGTTCTCGACACGTACAAGAGACCCAGTACTTC. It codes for CASSSRHVQETQYF.